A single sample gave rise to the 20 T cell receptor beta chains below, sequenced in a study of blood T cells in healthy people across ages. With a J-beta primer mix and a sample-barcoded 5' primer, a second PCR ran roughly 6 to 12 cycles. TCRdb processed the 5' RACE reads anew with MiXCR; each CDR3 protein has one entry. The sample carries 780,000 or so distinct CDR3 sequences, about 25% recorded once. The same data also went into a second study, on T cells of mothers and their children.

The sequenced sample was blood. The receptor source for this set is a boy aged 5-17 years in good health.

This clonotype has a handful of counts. Here the CDR3 reads CASVGRIYEQYF. The CDR3 nucleotides are TGTGCCAGCGTGGGCCGTATCTACGAGCAGTACTTC. The chain carries TRBV2 and TRBJ2-5, with D hard to call. The DNA end is more similar to TRBJ2-7, so the J call may be wrong. The CDR3 spans 12 residues. The V gene's germline CDR1 is SNHLY and CDR2 FYNNEI.

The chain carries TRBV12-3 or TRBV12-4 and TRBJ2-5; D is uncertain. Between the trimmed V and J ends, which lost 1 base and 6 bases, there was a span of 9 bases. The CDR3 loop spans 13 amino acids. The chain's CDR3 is CASSLGTSQTQYF. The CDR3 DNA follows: TGTGCCAGCAGTTTAGGTACCTCGCAGACCCAGTACTTC.

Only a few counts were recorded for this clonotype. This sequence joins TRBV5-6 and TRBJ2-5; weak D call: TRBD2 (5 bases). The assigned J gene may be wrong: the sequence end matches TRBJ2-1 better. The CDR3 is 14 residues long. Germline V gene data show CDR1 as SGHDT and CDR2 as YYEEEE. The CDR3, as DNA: TGTGCCAGCAGCTTGGCCCCGGGGTCCGATGAGCAGTTCTTC. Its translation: CASSLAPGSDEQFF.

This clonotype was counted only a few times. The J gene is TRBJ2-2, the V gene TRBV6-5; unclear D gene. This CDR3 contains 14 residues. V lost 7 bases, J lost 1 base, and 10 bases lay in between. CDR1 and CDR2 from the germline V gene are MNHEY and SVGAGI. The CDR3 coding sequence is TGTGCCAGCACCGTCGCCTGGAACACCGGGGAGCTGTTTTTT. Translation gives CASTVAWNTGELFF.

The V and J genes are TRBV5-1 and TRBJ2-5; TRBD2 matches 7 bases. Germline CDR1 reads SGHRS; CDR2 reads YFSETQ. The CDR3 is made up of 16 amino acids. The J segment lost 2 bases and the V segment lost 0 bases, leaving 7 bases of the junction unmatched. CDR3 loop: CASSLGSGGPQETQYF. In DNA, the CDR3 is TGCGCCAGCAGCTTGGGATCGGGGGGTCCACAAGAGACCCAGTACTTC.

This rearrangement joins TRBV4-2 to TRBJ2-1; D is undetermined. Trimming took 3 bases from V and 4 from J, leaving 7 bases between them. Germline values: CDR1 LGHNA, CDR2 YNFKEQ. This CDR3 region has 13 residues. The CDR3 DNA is TGTGCCAGCAGCCATGAGAAATACAATGAGCAGTTCTTC. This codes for CASSHEKYNEQFF.

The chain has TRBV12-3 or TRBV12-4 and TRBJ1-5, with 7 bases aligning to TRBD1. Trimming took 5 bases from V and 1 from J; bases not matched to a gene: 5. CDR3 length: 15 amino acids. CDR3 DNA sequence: TGTGCCAGCAGTGACAGGGATTCGAGCAATCAGCCCCAGCATTTT. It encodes CASSDRDSSNQPQHF.

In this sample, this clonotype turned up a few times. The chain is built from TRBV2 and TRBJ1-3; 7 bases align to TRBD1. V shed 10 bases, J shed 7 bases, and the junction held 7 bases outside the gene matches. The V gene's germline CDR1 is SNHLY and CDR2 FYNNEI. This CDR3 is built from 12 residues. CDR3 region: CAIRAGGNTIYF. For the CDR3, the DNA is TGTGCCATCCGGGCAGGGGGGAACACCATATATTTT.

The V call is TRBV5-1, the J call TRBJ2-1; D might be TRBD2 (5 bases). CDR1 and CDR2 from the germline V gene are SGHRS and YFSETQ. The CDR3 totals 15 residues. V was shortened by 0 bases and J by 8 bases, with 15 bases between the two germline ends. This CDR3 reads CASSLVGSVSDEQFF. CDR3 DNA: TGCGCCAGCAGCTTGGTCGGTAGCGTGTCTGATGAGCAGTTCTTC.

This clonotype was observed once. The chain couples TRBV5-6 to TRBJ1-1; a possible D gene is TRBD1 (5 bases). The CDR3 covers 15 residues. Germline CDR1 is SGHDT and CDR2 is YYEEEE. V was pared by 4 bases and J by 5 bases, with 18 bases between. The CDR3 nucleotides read TGTGCCAGCAGCCGAAGGGCAGGGCGAGAGACTGAAGCTTTCTTT. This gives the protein CASSRRAGRETEAFF.

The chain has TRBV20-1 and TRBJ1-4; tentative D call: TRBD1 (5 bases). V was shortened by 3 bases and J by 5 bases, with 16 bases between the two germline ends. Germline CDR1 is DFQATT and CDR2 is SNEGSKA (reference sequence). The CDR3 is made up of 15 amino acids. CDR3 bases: TGCAGTGCTAGTCTGGCGGGGACTGGAAATGAAAAACTGTTTTTT. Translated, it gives CSASLAGTGNEKLFF.

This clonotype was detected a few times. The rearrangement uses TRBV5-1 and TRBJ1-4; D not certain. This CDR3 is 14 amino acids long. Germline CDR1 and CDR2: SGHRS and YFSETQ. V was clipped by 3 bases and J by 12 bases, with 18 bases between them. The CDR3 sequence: CASSSSVSGPELFF. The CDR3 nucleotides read TGCGCCAGCAGCTCATCGGTTTCTGGCCCGGAACTGTTTTTT. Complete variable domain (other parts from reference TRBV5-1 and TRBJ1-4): KAGVTQTPRYLIKTRGQQVTLSCSPISGHRSVSWYQQTPGQGLQFLFEYFSETQRNKGNFPGRFSGRQFSNSRSEMNVSTLELGDSALYLCASSSSVSGPELFFGSGTQLSVL.

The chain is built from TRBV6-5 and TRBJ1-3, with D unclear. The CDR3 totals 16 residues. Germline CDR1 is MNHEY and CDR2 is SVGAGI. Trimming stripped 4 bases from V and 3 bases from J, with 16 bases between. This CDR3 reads CASSLASPRRGNTIYF. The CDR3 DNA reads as TGTGCCAGCAGTTTAGCCAGCCCTCGACGTGGAAACACCATATATTTT.

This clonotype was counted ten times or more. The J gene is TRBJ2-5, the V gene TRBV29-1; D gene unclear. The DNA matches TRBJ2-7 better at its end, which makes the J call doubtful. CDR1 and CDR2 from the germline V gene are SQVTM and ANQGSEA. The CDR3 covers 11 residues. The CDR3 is CSVGSPYEQYF. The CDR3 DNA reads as TGCAGCGTGGGGTCTCCCTACGAGCAGTACTTC.

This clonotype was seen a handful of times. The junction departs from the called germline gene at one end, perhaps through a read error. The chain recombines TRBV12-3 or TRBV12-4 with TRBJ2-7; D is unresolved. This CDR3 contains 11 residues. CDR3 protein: CASSLYELLSF. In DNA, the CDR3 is TGTGCCAGCAGTTTATATGAGTTACTTTCCTTC.

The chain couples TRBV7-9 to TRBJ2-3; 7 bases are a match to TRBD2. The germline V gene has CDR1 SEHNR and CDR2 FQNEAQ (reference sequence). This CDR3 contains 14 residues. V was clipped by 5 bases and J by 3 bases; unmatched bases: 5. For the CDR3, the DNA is TGTGCCAGCAGCCACGGGACTAAGACAGATACGCAGTATTTT. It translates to CASSHGTKTDTQYF.

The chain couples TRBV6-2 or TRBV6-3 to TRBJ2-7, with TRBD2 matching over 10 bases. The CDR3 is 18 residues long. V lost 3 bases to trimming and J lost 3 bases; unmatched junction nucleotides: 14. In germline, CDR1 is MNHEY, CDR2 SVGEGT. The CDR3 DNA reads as TGTGCCAGCAGTTATCGAGACTTCCTAGCGGGAGAGGGCTACGAGCAGTACTTC. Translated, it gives CASSYRDFLAGEGYEQYF.

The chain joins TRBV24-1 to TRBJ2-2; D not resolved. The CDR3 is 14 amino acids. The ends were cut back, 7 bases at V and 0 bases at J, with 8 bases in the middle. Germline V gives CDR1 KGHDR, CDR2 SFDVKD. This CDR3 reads CATRAAANTGELFF. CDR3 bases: TGTGCCACCAGGGCGGCCGCGAACACCGGGGAGCTGTTTTTT.

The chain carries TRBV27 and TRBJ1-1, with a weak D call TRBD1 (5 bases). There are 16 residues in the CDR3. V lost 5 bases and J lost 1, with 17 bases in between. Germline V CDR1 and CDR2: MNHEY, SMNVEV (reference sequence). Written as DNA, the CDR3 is TGTGCCAGCAGTCCTATAAAGGGACGGAAGAACACTGAAGCTTTCTTT. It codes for CASSPIKGRKNTEAFF.

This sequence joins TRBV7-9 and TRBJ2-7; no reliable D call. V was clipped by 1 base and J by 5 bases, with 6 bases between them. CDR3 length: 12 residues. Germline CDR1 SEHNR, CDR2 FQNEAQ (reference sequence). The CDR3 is CASSLGPNEQYF. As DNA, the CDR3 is TGTGCCAGCAGCTTAGGTCCGAACGAGCAGTACTTC.